Below, 7 T cell receptor beta chains from the same sample are listed, as sequenced in a study of OX40 agonist ivuxolimab in advanced cancers. The method was immunoSEQ multiplex PCR; TCRdb's version includes in-frame clones alone and lacks a portion of them. The sample yields around 69,000 clones, roughly nine tenths seen once. Sample: CD4+ or CD8+ T cells sorted from blood, taken in a trial of the OX40 agonist ivuxolimab. The receptors were gathered from an adult with an advanced solid tumor such as melanoma, head and neck, liver or kidney cancer.

The V call is TRBV7-8, the J call TRBJ1-5; D call uncertain. Trimming took 5 bases from V and 3 from J, leaving 11 bases between them. Germline assignment: CDR1 SGHVS and CDR2 FQNEAQ. This CDR3 spans 14 amino acids. The CDR3 nucleotides are TGTGCCAGCAGCCCGTGGAGGGACAATCAGCCCCAGCATTTT. The encoded protein is CASSPWRDNQPQHF. Together with reference TRBV7-8 and TRBJ1-5, the CDR3 gives the full variable domain: GAGVSQSPRYKVAKRGQDVALRCDPISGHVSLFWYQQALGQGPEFLTYFQNEAQLDKSGLPSDRFFAERPEGSVSTLKIQRTQQEDSAVYLCASSPWRDNQPQHFGDGTRLSIL.

V usage is TRBV5-1 and J usage is TRBJ1-1; tentatively, D is TRBD1 (5 bases). CDR3 size: 14 residues. CDR1 and CDR2 from the germline V gene are SGHRS and YFSETQ. V shed 4 bases and J shed 0 bases, with 10 bases lying between them. CDR3 DNA: TGCGCCAGCAGCACACGGGGCATGAACACTGAAGCTTTCTTT. It is translated as CASSTRGMNTEAFF.

The chain combines TRBV6-5 with TRBJ2-5; D remains ambiguous. Germline V gene lookup returns CDR1 MNHEY and CDR2 SVGAGI. This CDR3 has 14 amino acids. Trimming left V 0 bases short and J 4 bases short, with 9 bases between. The CDR3: CASSYSTSVETQYF. The CDR3 DNA sequence: TGTGCCAGCAGTTACTCGACGTCAGTAGAGACCCAGTACTTC.

This chain connects TRBV5-6 to TRBJ2-5; possibly TRBD1 for D (6 bases). V was pared by 0 bases and J by 4 bases, with 7 bases between. The CDR3 extends over 13 amino acids. CDR1 is SGHDT, CDR2 YYEEEE, per germline. CDR3 loop: CASSLAGAETQYF. CDR3 nucleotides: TGTGCCAGCAGCTTGGCAGGGGCAGAGACCCAGTACTTC.

V and J are TRBV5-4 and TRBJ2-7, with 10 bases lining up with TRBD1. The germline gives CDR1 SGHNT, CDR2 YYREEE (reference sequence). V dropped 4 bases and J dropped 2; count of bases not matched to a gene: 9. This CDR3 is 16 amino acids long. For the CDR3, the DNA is TGTGCCAGCAGCCCCAAGGGTGGGACAGGGGCCTACGAGCAGTACTTC. Translation gives CASSPKGGTGAYEQYF.

The chain has TRBV6-1 and TRBJ2-5, with a possible D match to TRBD2 (5 bases). There are 14 residues in the CDR3. Trimming left V 6 bases short and J 4 bases short, with 15 bases between. Germline V gene data show CDR1 as MNHNS and CDR2 as SASEGT. CDR3 amino acids: CASSQTAGGETQYF. The CDR3 coding sequence is TGTGCCAGCAGCCAAACGGCTGGAGGAGAGACCCAGTACTTC.

The rearrangement uses TRBV4-3 and TRBJ2-3; no reliable D call. The CDR3 sequence is 13 residues long. Germline CDR1 is LGHNA and CDR2 is YSLEER. V was shortened by 1 base and J by 4 bases, with 6 bases between the two germline ends. CDR3 DNA sequence: TGCGCCAGCAGCCAAGGACGAGCAGATACGCAGTATTTT. This codes for CASSQGRADTQYF.